This record concerns one T cell receptor beta chain sequence. The data derive from a study of blood T cells in healthy people across ages. It was with a sample-barcoded 5' primer and a J-beta primer mix that a second PCR of about 7 to 12 cycles was run. MiXCR, run by TCRdb on the 5' RACE reads, gives a single entry per CDR3 protein. This table has some 800,000 distinct CDR3 sequences, just under 25% appearing once. With 2 bases removed from V and 2 bases from J, the gap between germline ends came to 21 bases. The CDR3 runs to 17 residues. From germline, CDR1 is SQVTM and CDR2 ANQGSEA. These sequences were also reported in another study, on T cells of mothers and their children. As that study records: Barcodes for each sample and 2-4 random nucleotides were added by the M1S primer used in the second PCR. Every mother supplied over 9 million TCR beta CDR3 reads and every child around 3 million.

Sequenced input: blood. The sequence came from a boy aged 5-17 years in good health. The chain is built from TRBV29-1 and TRBJ2-5; maybe TRBD2 (5 bases). The CDR3 here is CSVERRRTTILQETQYF. Here the CDR3 DNA reads TGCAGCGTTGAACGGAGGCGGACCACCATCCTACAAGAGACCCAGTACTTC.